The 28 T cell receptor beta chains given below trace back to one sample, sequenced in a study of T cell changes during pregnancy in multiple sclerosis. Method: immunoSEQ multiplex PCR; TCRdb's copy keeps in-frame clones and lacks some. The table lists some 60,000 clones, 90% of them singletons. Sequenced here: peripheral blood, sampled in the first trimester of pregnancy. Receptors originate from a female donor in good health, enrolled as a control in a pregnancy study.

This sequence joins TRBV6-1 and TRBJ2-1, with D maybe TRBD2 (6 bases). This CDR3 region has 15 residues. The V gene's germline CDR1 is MNHNS and CDR2 SASEGT. The V gene lost 4 bases and the J gene lost 8 bases, with 18 bases spanning the gap. The CDR3: CASSVGLGSSDEQFF. The CDR3 region has the DNA TGTGCCAGCAGTGTGGGACTGGGAAGCAGCGATGAGCAGTTCTTC.

J is TRBJ1-2 and V is TRBV7-8, with D perhaps matching TRBD1 (6 bases). The CDR3 runs 12 residues. Trimming took 1 base from V and 7 from J, leaving 7 bases between them. Germline values: CDR1 SGHVS, CDR2 FQNEAQ. The CDR3 spells CASSLEGGGYTF. The DNA of the CDR3 is TGTGCCAGCAGCTTAGAAGGGGGTGGCTACACCTTC.

The rearrangement uses TRBV10-3 and TRBJ2-2; 7 nucleotides match TRBD1. The CDR3 spans 14 residues. V shed 5 bases and J 2 bases; nucleotides not matched to a gene: 2. Germline V CDR1 and CDR2: ENHRY, SYGVKD. CDR3 sequence: CAISWDRNTGELFF. The CDR3 DNA follows: TGTGCCATCAGTTGGGACAGAAACACCGGGGAGCTGTTTTTT.

The chain employs TRBV27 and TRBJ2-3; 8 bases match TRBD2. The CDR3 has 14 amino acids. V lost 6 bases, J lost 4 bases, and 6 bases stayed unmatched. CDR1 is MNHEY and CDR2 is SMNVEV in the germline V gene (reference sequence). The CDR3 loop reads CASRSLAVADTQYF. CDR3 in DNA: TGTGCCAGCAGATCACTAGCGGTGGCAGATACGCAGTATTTT.

This rearrangement joins TRBV6-5 to TRBJ2-3, with TRBD2 identical over 11 bases. Germline V gene sequence: CDR1 MNHEY, CDR2 SVGAGI. V lost 1 base to trimming and J lost 2 bases; unmatched junction nucleotides: 2. The CDR3 sequence is 16 residues long. In nucleotides, the CDR3 is TGTGCCAGCAGTTACTTAGCGGGGGGGCCCACAGATACGCAGTATTTT. Its translation is CASSYLAGGPTDTQYF.

The chain combines TRBV28 with TRBJ1-2; maybe TRBD1 (5 bases). V lost 4 bases and J 0 bases, leaving 12 bases between the germline ends. The germline V gene encodes CDR1 MDHEN and CDR2 SYDVKM. The CDR3 covers 15 residues. Here the CDR3 reads CASSSPLQANYGYTF. DNA for the CDR3: TGTGCCAGCAGTTCGCCATTACAGGCTAACTATGGCTACACCTTC.

The rearrangement uses TRBV7-3 and TRBJ2-3, with TRBD2 as a possible D gene (5 bases). This CDR3 region has 14 residues. In germline, CDR1 is SGHTA, CDR2 FQGTGA. Trimming stripped 6 bases from V and 1 base from J, with 11 bases between. The CDR3 DNA sequence: TGTGCCAGCAGGTCTACCGGGGGCACAGATACGCAGTATTTT. Its translation: CASRSTGGTDTQYF.

The chain is built from TRBV6-6 and TRBJ1-5, with unresolved D. From germline, CDR1 is MNHNY and CDR2 SVGAGI (reference sequence). This CDR3 comprises 14 residues. V was pared by 0 bases and J by 0 bases, with 3 bases between. In DNA form, the CDR3 reads TGTGCCAGCAGTTACTCCAGTAGCAATCAGCCCCAGCATTTT. Amino acid sequence: CASSYSSSNQPQHF.

V and J are TRBV6-5 and TRBJ2-2, with a weak D call TRBD2 (5 bases). The germline V gene has CDR1 MNHEY and CDR2 SVGAGI. V lost 6 bases and J 1 base, leaving 12 bases between the germline ends. CDR3 size: 15 residues. The CDR3 is CASSPGGGNTGELFF. The CDR3 DNA follows: TGTGCCAGCAGCCCCGGCGGAGGGAACACCGGGGAGCTGTTTTTT.

The chain has TRBV18 and TRBJ1-4, with unresolved D. The CDR3 is 14 amino acids. Germline CDR1 reads KGHSH; CDR2 reads LQKENI. V gave up 3 bases and J gave up 8 bases, with 13 bases separating them. The CDR3 spells CASSPSQTEEKLFF. The CDR3 DNA is TGTGCCAGCTCACCGTCACAAACGGAGGAAAAACTGTTTTTT.

This clone is a singleton in its sample. This chain links TRBV6-5 with TRBJ2-1, with 9 bases lining up with TRBD1. The CDR3 length is 15 residues. J gave up 2 bases and V 5 bases, and 4 bases lay outside the gene matches. Germline V lookup: CDR1 MNHEY, CDR2 SVGAGI. CDR3 loop: CASSVRDRAYNEQFF. The CDR3 region has the DNA TGTGCCAGCAGTGTGCGGGACAGGGCCTACAATGAGCAGTTCTTC.

V and J are TRBV6-5 and TRBJ2-7; 8 positions agree with TRBD1. CDR3 length: 15 amino acids. Germline CDR1 MNHEY, CDR2 SVGAGI. The ends lost 5 bases at V and 2 bases at J; junction bases unmatched: 8. CDR3 amino acids: CASSPRQGMTYEQYF. The CDR3 DNA sequence: TGTGCCAGCAGTCCCCGACAGGGGATGACCTACGAGCAGTACTTC.

The chain is built from TRBV6-6 and TRBJ2-3; D possibly corresponds to TRBD1 (6 bases). Germline V CDR1 and CDR2: MNHNY, SVGAGI (reference sequence). CDR3 length: 12 amino acids. V was trimmed by 10 bases and J by 3 bases, leaving 11 bases between them. CDR3 amino acids: CATRTVTDTQYF. CDR3 DNA sequence: TGTGCCACCCGGACAGTTACAGATACGCAGTATTTT.

This clone occurred once. The V gene is TRBV6-5, the J gene TRBJ1-6; D unclear. Germline CDR1 MNHEY, CDR2 SVGAGI. CDR3 size: 15 residues. V lost 0 bases to trimming and J lost 9 bases, with 12 bases between them. This chain's CDR3 is CASSYSPGVGSPLHF. CDR3 sequence (DNA): TGTGCCAGCAGTTACTCGCCGGGTGTCGGTTCACCCCTCCACTTT.

The rearrangement uses TRBV2 and TRBJ2-1; possibly TRBD1 for D (5 bases). The V end lost 7 bases, the J end lost 5 bases, and 12 bases lay between the germline ends. CDR1 and CDR2 from the germline V gene are SNHLY and FYNNEI. There are 13 residues in the CDR3. CDR3 residues: CASNRQFNNEQFF. The CDR3 DNA follows: TGTGCCAGCAATAGACAGTTCAACAATGAGCAGTTCTTC.

V gene TRBV7-2 combines with J gene TRBJ1-3; D remains unclear. Trimming took off 0 bases at V and 1 base at J, with 4 bases between the two ends. The CDR3 spans 14 residues. Germline values: CDR1 SGHTA, CDR2 FQGNSA. The CDR3 loop reads CASSLARSGNTIYF. CDR3 DNA: TGTGCCAGCAGCTTAGCGAGATCTGGAAACACCATATATTTT.

The chain carries TRBV11-2 and TRBJ2-7; D is undetermined. CDR3 length: 16 residues. The V end was cut by 6 bases, the J end by 3 bases, with 21 bases between. Germline assignment: CDR1 SGHAT and CDR2 FQNNGV. CDR3 residues: CASSSDTPSFLYEQYF. CDR3 DNA: TGTGCCAGCAGTTCCGATACCCCCAGTTTCCTCTACGAGCAGTACTTC.

This clone was seen a handful of times. This chain links TRBV5-1 with TRBJ1-1, with D perhaps TRBD1 (5 bases). CDR3 length: 16 amino acids. CDR1 and CDR2 from the germline V gene are SGHRS and YFSETQ. The V end was cut by 7 bases, the J end by 1 base, with 20 bases between. CDR3 sequence: CASALRRRQRNTEAFF. For the CDR3, the DNA is TGCGCCAGCGCACTAAGACGACGACAGAGGAACACTGAAGCTTTCTTT.

This clone showed up just a few times. This chain links TRBV15 with TRBJ1-1; no firm D call. Germline CDR1 and CDR2: LNHNV and YYDKDF (reference sequence). The germline V and J ends were trimmed by 8 bases and 10 bases, with 17 bases remaining between them. The CDR3 is 12 amino acids. CDR3 sequence (DNA): TGTGCCACCTTCTGGAAGGATTCAGGAGCTTTCTTT. This sequence encodes CATFWKDSGAFF.

This sequence joins TRBV21-1 and TRBJ1-3; TRBD1, the D gene given by the table, was not confirmed from the DNA. TRBV21-1 is designated a pseudogene. The CDR3 runs 16 residues. CDR3 bases: TGTGCCAGCAGCAAACGAGAGGGACACTCTGGAAACACCATATATTTT. Translating it yields CASSKREGHSGNTIYF.

This rearrangement joins TRBV30 to TRBJ2-1; 11 nucleotides line up with TRBD2. With 4 bases clipped from V and 7 bases from J, the junction kept 12 bases outside the gene matches. Germline CDR1 and CDR2: GTSNPN and SVGIG (reference sequence). This CDR3 spans 16 amino acids. CDR3 sequence (DNA): TGTGCCTGGACGGCCGGGACTAGCGGCTCCTTTAATGAGCAGTTCTTC. Amino acid sequence: CAWTAGTSGSFNEQFF.

This chain uses TRBV6-5 with TRBJ2-5; 8 bases are shared with TRBD2. The CDR3 has 16 amino acids. V lost 4 bases, J lost 5 bases, and 12 bases stayed unmatched. Germline V CDR1 and CDR2: MNHEY, SVGAGI. CDR3 sequence reads: CASSFSAGGVRETQYF. CDR3 nucleotides: TGTGCCAGCAGTTTCTCGGCGGGGGGTGTTCGGGAGACCCAGTACTTC.

The rearrangement uses TRBV29-1 and TRBJ1-4, with 10 bases fitting TRBD1. The CDR3 is 14 amino acids. Germline V gene data show CDR1 as SQVTM and CDR2 as ANQGSEA. The junction had 8 bases not matched to a gene; V was cut back by 6 bases and J by 7 bases. In DNA form, the CDR3 reads TGCAGCGTACAGGGACAGGGGCTAGGTGAAAAACTGTTTTTT. It encodes CSVQGQGLGEKLFF.

This rearrangement joins TRBV27 to TRBJ2-3; no definite D call. The CDR3 has 11 residues. The germline CDR1 and CDR2 sequences are MNHEY and SMNVEV (reference sequence). V was cut by 8 bases and J by 5 bases, with 8 bases left in between. The CDR3, as DNA: TGTGCCAGCCGGTACCGAGATACGCAGTATTTT. Translated, it gives CASRYRDTQYF.

V and J are TRBV30 and TRBJ1-5, with D tentatively TRBD1 (6 bases). The germline V gene has CDR1 GTSNPN and CDR2 SVGIG (reference sequence). This CDR3 is built from 13 residues. V was cut by 1 base and J by 4 bases, with 8 bases left in between. The CDR3 coding sequence is TGTGCCTGGAGTGGACAGGTGAATCAGCCCCAGCATTTT. Translated, it gives CAWSGQVNQPQHF. Variable domain in full (rest from reference TRBV30 and TRBJ1-5): SQTIHQWPATLVQPVGSPLSLECTVEGTSNPNLYWYRQAAGRGLQLLFYSVGIGQISSEVPQNLSASRPQDRQFILSSKKLLLSDSGFYLCAWSGQVNQPQHFGDGTRLSIL.

J is TRBJ1-3 and V is TRBV11-2; 7 bases are a match to TRBD1. CDR1 is SGHAT, CDR2 FQNNGV, per germline. The V and J ends lost 3 bases and 8 bases, in that order; junction bases with no gene match: 10. The CDR3 is 15 amino acids. CDR3 residues: CASSFRLTGVHTIYF. For the CDR3, the DNA is TGTGCCAGCAGCTTCCGACTCACAGGGGTTCACACCATATATTTT.

The chain uses TRBV5-1 and TRBJ2-3, with D perhaps TRBD2 (5 bases). Germline V gives CDR1 SGHRS, CDR2 YFSETQ. This CDR3 is 15 amino acids long. V lost 4 bases and J lost 2, with 14 bases in between. The chain's CDR3 is CASSTLPGLTDTQYF. In DNA, the CDR3 is TGCGCCAGCAGCACACTCCCAGGACTCACAGATACGCAGTATTTT.

The chain recombines TRBV18 with TRBJ2-2; D gene ambiguous. The CDR3 consists of 16 residues. Germline assignment: CDR1 KGHSH and CDR2 LQKENI. The V end was cut by 0 bases, the J end by 4 bases, with 12 bases between. CDR3 residues: CASSPPWIEATGELFF. CDR3 DNA sequence: TGTGCCAGCTCACCACCGTGGATCGAGGCCACCGGGGAGCTGTTTTTT.